Sequencing of this TCR beta chain was carried out in a study of cytomegalovirus exposure and HLA in healthy donors. With regard to this clone: Its specificity is unknown.

With 60 Vbeta and 13 Jbeta primers, the PCR was carried out. Profiled with immunoSEQ multiplex PCR; TCRdb holds only in-frame clones, not every one. The repertoire holds some 200,000 clones, with 80% to 85% as singletons. Germline CDR1 and CDR2: MNHEY and SVGAGI. The CDR3 is 14 amino acids. J gave up 2 bases and V 2 bases, and 3 bases lay outside the gene matches. The study, taken as a whole, reports: Productive status was seen about 87% or about 30% of the time for most TCR beta V segments in an earlier analysis. Researchers reportedly found TCR beta sequences accurately predicted most subjects' HLA-A and HLA-B alleles.

The sample taken for sequencing was PBMCs. This receptor was obtained from a woman younger than 35 in good health and CMV-seronegative. This chain links TRBV6-5 with TRBJ2-7; 7 nucleotides match TRBD1. CDR3 coding DNA: TGTGCCAGCAGTTACCATGGGACAGCCTACGAGCAGTACTTC. Translated, it gives CASSYHGTAYEQYF.